The source of this T cell receptor (beta chain) is a study of shared clonotypes between healthy human individuals. Each sorted subset replicate got 200 ng genomic DNA, 25,000 to 35,000 genomes. The repertoire was sequenced with immunoSEQ multiplex PCR; TCRdb's copy has only in-frame clones and lacks some. The sample shows about 1.1 million clones, 70% to 85% of them seen only once. CDR1 and CDR2 from the germline V gene are SGHVS and FQNEAQ. V was shortened by 1 base and J by 0 bases, with 9 bases between the two germline ends. The CDR3 spans 15 residues. The V gene is TRBV7-8, the J gene TRBJ1-1; D unclear. Material: memory CD4+ T cells from PBMCs. The subset was: CD45RA-negative fraction. This sequence originates from a man between 18 and 29 years old in good health. Some clones in this sample may be carry-over from other donors' samples. CDR3 in amino acids: CASSLDQLMNTEAFF. In DNA form, the CDR3 reads TGTGCCAGCAGCTTAGATCAGTTGATGAACACTGAAGCTTTCTTT. The full variable domain, completed using reference TRBV7-8 and TRBJ1-1, is GAGVSQSPRYKVAKRGQDVALRCDPISGHVSLFWYQQALGQGPEFLTYFQNEAQLDKSGLPSDRFFAERPEGSVSTLKIQRTQQEDSAVYLCASSLDQLMNTEAFFGQGTRLTVV.